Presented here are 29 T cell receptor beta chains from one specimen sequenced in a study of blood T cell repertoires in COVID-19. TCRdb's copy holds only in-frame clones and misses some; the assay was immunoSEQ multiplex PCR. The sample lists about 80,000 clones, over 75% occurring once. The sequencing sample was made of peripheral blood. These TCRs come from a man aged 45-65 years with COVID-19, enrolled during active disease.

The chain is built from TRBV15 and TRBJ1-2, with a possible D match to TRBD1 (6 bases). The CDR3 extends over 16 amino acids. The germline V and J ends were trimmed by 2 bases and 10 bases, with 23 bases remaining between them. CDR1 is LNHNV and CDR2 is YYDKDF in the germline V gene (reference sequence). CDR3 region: CATSRIENRVLDAYTF. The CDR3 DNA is TGTGCCACCAGCAGAATTGAAAACAGGGTGCTTGACGCCTACACCTTC.

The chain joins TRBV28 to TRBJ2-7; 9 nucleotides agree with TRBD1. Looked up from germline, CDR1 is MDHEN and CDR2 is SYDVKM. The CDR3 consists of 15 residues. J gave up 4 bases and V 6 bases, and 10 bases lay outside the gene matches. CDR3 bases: TGTGCCAGCAGCAATGGGGGACAGGGCAAATACGAGCAGTACTTC. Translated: CASSNGGQGKYEQYF.

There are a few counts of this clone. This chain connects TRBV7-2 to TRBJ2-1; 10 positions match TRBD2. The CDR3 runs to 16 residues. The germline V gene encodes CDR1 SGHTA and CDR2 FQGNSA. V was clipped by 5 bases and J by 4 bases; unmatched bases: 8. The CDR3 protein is CASSLRTSGLYNEQFF. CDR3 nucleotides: TGTGCCAGCAGCCTAAGGACTAGCGGACTATACAATGAGCAGTTCTTC.

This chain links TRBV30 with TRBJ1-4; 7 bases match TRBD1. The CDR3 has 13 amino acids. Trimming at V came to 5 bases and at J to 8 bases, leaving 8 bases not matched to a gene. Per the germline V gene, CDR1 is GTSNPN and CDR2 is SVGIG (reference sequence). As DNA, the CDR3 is TGTGCCTGGGCAGACAGGGCCCCCGAAAAACTGTTTTTT. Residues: CAWADRAPEKLFF.

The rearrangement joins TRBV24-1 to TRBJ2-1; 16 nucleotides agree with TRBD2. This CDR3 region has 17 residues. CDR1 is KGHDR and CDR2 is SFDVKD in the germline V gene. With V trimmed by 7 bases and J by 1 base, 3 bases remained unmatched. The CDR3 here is CATRGTSGRGSYNEQFF. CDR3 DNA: TGTGCCACCAGGGGGACTAGCGGGAGGGGGTCCTACAATGAGCAGTTCTTC.

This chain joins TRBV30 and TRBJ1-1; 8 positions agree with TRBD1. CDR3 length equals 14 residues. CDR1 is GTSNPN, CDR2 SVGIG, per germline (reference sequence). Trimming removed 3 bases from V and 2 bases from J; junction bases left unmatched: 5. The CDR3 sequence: CAWRIRGLNTEAFF. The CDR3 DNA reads TGTGCCTGGAGGATCAGGGGGCTCAACACTGAAGCTTTCTTT.

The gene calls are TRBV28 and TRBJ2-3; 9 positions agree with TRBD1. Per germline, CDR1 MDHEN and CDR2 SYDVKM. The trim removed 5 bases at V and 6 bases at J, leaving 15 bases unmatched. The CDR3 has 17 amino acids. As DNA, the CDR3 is TGTGCCAGCAGTCCACCCCTTGGGACAGGGCCGAGCGATACGCAGTATTTT. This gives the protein CASSPPLGTGPSDTQYF.

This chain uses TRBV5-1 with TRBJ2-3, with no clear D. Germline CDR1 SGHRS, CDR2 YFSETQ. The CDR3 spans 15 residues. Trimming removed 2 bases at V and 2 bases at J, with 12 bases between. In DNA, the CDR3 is TGCGCCAGCAGCTTACGAGCCATACCCACAGATACGCAGTATTTT. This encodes CASSLRAIPTDTQYF.

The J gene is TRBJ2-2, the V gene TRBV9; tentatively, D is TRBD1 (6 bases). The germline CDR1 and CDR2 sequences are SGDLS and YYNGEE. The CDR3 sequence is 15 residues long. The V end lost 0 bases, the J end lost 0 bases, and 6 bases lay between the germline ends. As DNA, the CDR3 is TGTGCCAGCAGCGTAGAGGGGGCGAACACCGGGGAGCTGTTTTTT. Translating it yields CASSVEGANTGELFF.

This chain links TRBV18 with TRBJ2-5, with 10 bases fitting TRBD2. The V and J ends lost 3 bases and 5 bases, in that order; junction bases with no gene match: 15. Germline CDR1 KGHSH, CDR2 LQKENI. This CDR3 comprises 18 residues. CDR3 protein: CASSPMLASGSLGETQYF. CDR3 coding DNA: TGTGCCAGCTCACCGATGCTGGCTAGCGGGAGTTTAGGGGAGACCCAGTACTTC.

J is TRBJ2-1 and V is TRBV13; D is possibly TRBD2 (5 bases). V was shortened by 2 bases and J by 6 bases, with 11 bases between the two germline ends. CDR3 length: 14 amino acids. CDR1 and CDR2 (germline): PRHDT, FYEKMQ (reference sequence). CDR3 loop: CASSLRTRLNEQFF. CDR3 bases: TGTGCCAGCAGCTTAAGAACTAGACTCAATGAGCAGTTCTTC.

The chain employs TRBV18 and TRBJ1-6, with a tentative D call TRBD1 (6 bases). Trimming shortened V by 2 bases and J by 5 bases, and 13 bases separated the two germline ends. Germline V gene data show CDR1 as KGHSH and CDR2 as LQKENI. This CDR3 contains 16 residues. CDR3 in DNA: TGTGCCAGCTCACCAACCATAGGACAGAATAATTCACCCCTCCACTTT. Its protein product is CASSPTIGQNNSPLHF.

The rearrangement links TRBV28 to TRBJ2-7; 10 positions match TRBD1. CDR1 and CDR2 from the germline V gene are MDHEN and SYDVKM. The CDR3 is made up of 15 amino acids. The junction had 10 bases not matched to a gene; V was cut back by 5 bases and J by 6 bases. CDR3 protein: CASSPGTGVIGEQYF. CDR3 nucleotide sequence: TGTGCCAGCAGTCCAGGGACAGGGGTTATCGGCGAGCAGTACTTC. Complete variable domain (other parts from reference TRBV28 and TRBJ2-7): DVKVTQSSRYLVKRTGEKVFLECVQDMDHENMFWYRQDPGLGLRLIYFSYDVKMKEKGDIPEGYSVSREKKERFSLILESASTNQTSMYLCASSPGTGVIGEQYFGPGTRLTVT.

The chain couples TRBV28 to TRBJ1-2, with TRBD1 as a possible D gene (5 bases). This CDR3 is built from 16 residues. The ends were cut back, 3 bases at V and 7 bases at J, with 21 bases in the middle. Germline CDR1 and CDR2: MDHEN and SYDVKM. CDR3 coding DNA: TGTGCCAGCAGTTTTTCGGGGCAGGGACCACTAGCTGGCTACACCTTC. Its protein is CASSFSGQGPLAGYTF.

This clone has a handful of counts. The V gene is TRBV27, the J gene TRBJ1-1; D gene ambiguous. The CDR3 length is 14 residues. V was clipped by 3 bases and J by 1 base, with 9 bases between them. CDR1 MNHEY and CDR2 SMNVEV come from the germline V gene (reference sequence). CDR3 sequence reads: CASSFLRENTEAFF. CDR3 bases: TGTGCCAGCAGTTTTCTACGGGAGAACACTGAAGCTTTCTTT.

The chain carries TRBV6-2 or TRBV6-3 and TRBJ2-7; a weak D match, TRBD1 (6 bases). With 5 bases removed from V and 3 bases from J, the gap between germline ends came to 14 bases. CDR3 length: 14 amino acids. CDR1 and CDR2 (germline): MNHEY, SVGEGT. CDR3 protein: CASSKTGGVYEQYF. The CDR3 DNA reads TGTGCCAGCAGTAAGACAGGTGGGGTCTACGAGCAGTACTTC.

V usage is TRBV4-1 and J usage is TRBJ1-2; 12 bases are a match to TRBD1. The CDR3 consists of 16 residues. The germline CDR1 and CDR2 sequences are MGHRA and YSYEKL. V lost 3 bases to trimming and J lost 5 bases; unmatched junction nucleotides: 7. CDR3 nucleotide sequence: TGCGCCAGCAGCCACGGGAGGGACAGGGGGCTTTATGGCTACACCTTC. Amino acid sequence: CASSHGRDRGLYGYTF.

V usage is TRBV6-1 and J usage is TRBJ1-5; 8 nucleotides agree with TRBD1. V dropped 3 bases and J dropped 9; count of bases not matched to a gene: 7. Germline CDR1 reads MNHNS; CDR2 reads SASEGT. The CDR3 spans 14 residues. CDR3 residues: CASSEWAGQGPQHF. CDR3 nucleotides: TGTGCCAGCAGTGAGTGGGCCGGACAGGGGCCCCAGCATTTT.

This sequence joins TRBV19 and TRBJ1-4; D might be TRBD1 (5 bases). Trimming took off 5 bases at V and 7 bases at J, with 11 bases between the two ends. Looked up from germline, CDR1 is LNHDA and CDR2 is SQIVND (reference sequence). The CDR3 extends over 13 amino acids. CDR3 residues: CASSRQGGEKLFF. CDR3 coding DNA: TGTGCCAGTAGTCGGCAGGGCGGTGAAAAACTGTTTTTT.

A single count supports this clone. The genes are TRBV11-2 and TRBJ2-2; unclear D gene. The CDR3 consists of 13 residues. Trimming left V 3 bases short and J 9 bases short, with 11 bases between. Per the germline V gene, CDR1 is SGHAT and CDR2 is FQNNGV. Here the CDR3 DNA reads TGTGCCAGCAGCTTCCGCCTATCATGGGAGCTGTTTTTT. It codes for CASSFRLSWELFF.

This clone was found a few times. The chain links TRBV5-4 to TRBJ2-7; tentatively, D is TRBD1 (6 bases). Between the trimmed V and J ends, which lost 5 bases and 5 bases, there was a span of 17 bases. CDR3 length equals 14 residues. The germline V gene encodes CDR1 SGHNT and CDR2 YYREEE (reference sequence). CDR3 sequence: CASRGDTSRHEQYF. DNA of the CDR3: TGTGCCAGCAGGGGGGACACTTCACGTCACGAGCAGTACTTC.

CDR3 sequence reads: CASRLDRDNQPQHF. The CDR3 nucleotides are TGTGCCAGCAGACTGGACAGAGACAATCAGCCCCAGCATTTT. The chain couples TRBV6-5 to TRBJ1-5; D is possibly TRBD1 (6 bases). This CDR3 spans 14 amino acids. Germline CDR1 is MNHEY and CDR2 is SVGAGI. V lost 6 bases and J 3 bases, leaving 12 bases between the germline ends.

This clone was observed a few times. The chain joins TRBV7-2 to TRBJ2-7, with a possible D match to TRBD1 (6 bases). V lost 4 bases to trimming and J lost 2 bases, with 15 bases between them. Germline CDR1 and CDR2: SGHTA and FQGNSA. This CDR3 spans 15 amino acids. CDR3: CASSSDSSIAYEQYF. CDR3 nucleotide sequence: TGTGCCAGCAGCTCGGACAGTTCAATAGCCTACGAGCAGTACTTC.

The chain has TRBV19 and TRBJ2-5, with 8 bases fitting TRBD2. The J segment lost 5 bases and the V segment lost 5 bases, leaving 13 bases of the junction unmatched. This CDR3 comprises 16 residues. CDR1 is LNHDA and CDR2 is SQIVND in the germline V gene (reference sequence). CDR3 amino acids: CASSAHSGTAGETQYF. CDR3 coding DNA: TGTGCCAGTAGTGCTCATAGCGGGACGGCCGGTGAGACCCAGTACTTC.

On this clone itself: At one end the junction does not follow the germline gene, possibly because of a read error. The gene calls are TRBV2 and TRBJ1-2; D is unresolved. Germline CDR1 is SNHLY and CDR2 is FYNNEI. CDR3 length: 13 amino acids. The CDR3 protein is CASSENRIYGHTF. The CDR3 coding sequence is TGTGCCAGCAGTGAAAACAGAATCTATGGCCACACCTTC.

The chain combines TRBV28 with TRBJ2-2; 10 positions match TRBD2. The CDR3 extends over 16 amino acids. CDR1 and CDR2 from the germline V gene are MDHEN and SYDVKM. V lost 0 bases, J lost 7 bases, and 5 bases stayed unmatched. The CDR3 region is CASSLWASGSVGELFF. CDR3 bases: TGTGCCAGCAGTTTATGGGCTAGCGGGAGTGTCGGGGAGCTGTTTTTT.

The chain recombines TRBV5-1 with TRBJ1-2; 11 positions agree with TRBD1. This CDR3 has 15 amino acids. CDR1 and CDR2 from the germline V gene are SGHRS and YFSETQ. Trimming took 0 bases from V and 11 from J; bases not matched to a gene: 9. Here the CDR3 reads CASSLGAGQGARYTF. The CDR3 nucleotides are TGCGCCAGCAGCTTGGGGGCCGGACAGGGGGCACGTTACACCTTC.

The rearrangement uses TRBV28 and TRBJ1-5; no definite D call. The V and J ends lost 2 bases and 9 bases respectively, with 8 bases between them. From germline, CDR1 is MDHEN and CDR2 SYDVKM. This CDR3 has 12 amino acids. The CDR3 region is CASSLLRGPQHF. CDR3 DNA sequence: TGTGCCAGCAGTTTACTGCGTGGGCCCCAGCATTTT. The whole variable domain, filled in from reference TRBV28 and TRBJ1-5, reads DVKVTQSSRYLVKRTGEKVFLECVQDMDHENMFWYRQDPGLGLRLIYFSYDVKMKEKGDIPEGYSVSREKKERFSLILESASTNQTSMYLCASSLLRGPQHFGDGTRLSIL.

The CDR3 nucleotides read TGTGCCACCAGTGTCCCACAGCGGGGAAGCGCAGATACGCAGTATTTT. It is translated as CATSVPQRGSADTQYF. J is TRBJ2-3 and V is TRBV24-1; 7 bases align to TRBD2. CDR1 is KGHDR, CDR2 SFDVKD, per germline. Losses at the gene ends were 5 bases for V and 4 bases for J; bases not matched to a gene: 11. The CDR3 totals 16 residues.